Included here is one T cell receptor (beta chain) sequence, with context. Its specificity is not known. Profiling relied on immunoSEQ multiplex PCR, and the TCRdb table lists in-frame clones only, not all of them. The sample consists of more than 2 million clones, roughly 94% of them appearing once. CD8 cells regarded as naive lacked CD45RO, were positively chosen for CCR7, and omitted terminally differentiated effector memory CD45RA+ cells. These data originate in a study of shared clonotypes between healthy human individuals. General study points: Sampling included only blood; tissue repertoires likely differ.

V lost 0 bases and J lost 1, with 10 bases in between. CDR3 length: 16 amino acids. Germline values: CDR1 LGHNA, CDR2 YSLEER. This chain joins TRBV4-3 and TRBJ2-1; no clear D. This sequence was found in a young man in good health. Sequencing was done on a sample of naive CD8+ T cells sorted from blood. The CDR3 nucleotides are TGCGCCAGCAGCCAAGATCTTAGGGAATCCTACAATGAGCAGTTCTTC. Translated, it gives CASSQDLRESYNEQFF.